This record concerns one TCR beta chain sequence. This clone was recorded only once. The antigen it binds to is not known. Base qualities are not provided; no much larger clone lies one nucleotide away. Healthy HIV-negative adults with no recently reported acute infections or vaccinations were included as donors. Every donor was a Caucasian adult residing in Nashville, Tennessee, USA. CD4+ T cells were enriched by magnetic negative selection, after which naive cells were positively selected on CD45RA and the negative fraction was taken as the memory subset. Blood was collected by leukapheresis, and PBMCs were isolated by Ficoll-Histopaque density gradient centrifugation and then cryopreserved in liquid nitrogen vapor phase. Purity and quantity of every magnetically sorted T cell population were checked by analytical flow cytometry. Genomic DNA was isolated from every sorted fraction and measured by UV absorbance on a Nanodrop 2000c.

TCR CDR3 regions were amplified from genomic DNA by multiplex PCR using the deep immunoSEQ assay. Extracted genomic DNA from each cell subset was distributed evenly across all wells of several immunoSEQ 96-well plates, and each plate was treated as a replicate. For sorted subsets, about 200 ng genomic DNA, equal to some 30,000 T cell genomes, was loaded into each replicate PCR. Purified libraries were measured with a Qubit 3.0 fluorometer, size-checked on a Bioanalyzer 2100, and measured again with the KAPA Library Quantification kit. Each immunoSEQ 96-well plate was sequenced on its own single-read 150-cycle Illumina NextSeq 550 flow cell. As for how the authors treated the data: Because only junctional sequences without quality scores were contained in the immunoSEQ output, filtering matching that applied to full-length reads could not be performed. Sequences were annotated with PyIR, a Python wrapper for IgBLAST v1.9, and V/J genes and CDR3 were assigned using IMGT germline references. Reads were filtered out if the reads had weak V/J assignments (E-value above 1e-6), no CDR3, stop codons, out-of-frame junctions, or ambiguous translated residues. V3J clonotypes were defined as sequences sharing the same inferred V gene, J gene, and CDR3 amino acid sequence. Percentage overlap between repertoires was computed as shared unique clonotypes divided by the size of the smaller repertoire. Three approaches were used to assess repertoire richness: RTK rarefaction, the Chao1 estimator, and Recon v2.1 estimates of unobserved clonotypes. Generation probabilities were computed with OLGA for all TCRbeta clonotypes obtained by the gDNA method from several donors. Not all clones reach the TCRdb copy of this immuneACCESS table, which keeps in-frame sequences only. Checked studies attribute under half of the gap to unresolved V genes and leave the rest unexplained. The V and J calls and clone size come from that table; D and trimming were worked out from the DNA. This sample is represented by approximately 530,000 clones; approximately 95% of them were singletons. The top ten hold about 0.059% of the sample.

CDR3 length: 16 amino acids, cysteine to phenylalanine. Only the CDR3 portion is preserved as DNA: 48 bases, with reading frame beginning at the first base. CDR1 and CDR2, per the germline V gene, are SGHTS and YDEGEE. V sheds 4 bases and J sheds 8 bases, leaving 21 bases between their ends. This entry comes from a study of shared clonotypes between healthy human individuals (dated by TCRdb to 2018 to 2020). At the level of the whole study: A few men and two women, aged 18 to 49 years, made up the cohort. For each donor, three plates each were used for CD4 naive and CD4 memory, two plates were used for CD8 naive, and one plate was used for CD8 memory. To estimate repertoire size and how much clonotypes are shared between individuals, the study performed deep sequencing of blood TCR repertoires from about 5 healthy adults. To increase sequencing depth and limit assay-specific biases, different laboratories used diverse techniques to prepare libraries and sequence TCR repertoires. Leukapheresis yielded between about 0.94 and 8.9 billion PBMCs per donor. Paper-wide results and their limitations: Clonotypes shared by all four sorted-subset donors showed higher generation probabilities than non-shared clonotypes. Sampling was restricted to blood, and TCR repertoires in tissue are likely to differ from TCR repertoires in blood. Even with the large sequencing depth, rarefaction of the sorted-subset datasets indicated that sequencing was incomplete. Larger estimated clonotype richness was generally found for naive subsets than for memory subsets. Pairwise subsampling indicated that sequencing depth was expected to affect the degree of clonotype sharing among donors. Because the study included a small number of donors, the genetic and exposure-history diversity represented was limited. When a handful of donors were compared, the shared fraction of clonotypes was about 5% for naive CD4, about 4% for naive CD8, more than 2% for memory CD4, and roughly 0.43% for memory CD8.

The sequence came from a woman in her thirties in good health. Specimen: naive CD4+ T cells sorted from blood. Sample cell subset or site, as interpreted from the label and publication: CD45RA+ positively selected. The chain is made from TRBV5-8 and TRBJ1-4; D gene: possibly TRBD1, on 5 matching bases. The CDR3 region reads CASSLGEGTTGEKLFF. The bases read TGTGCCAGCAGCCTAGGAGAAGGGACCACGGGGGAAAAACTGTTTTTT.